The 9 T cell receptor beta chains presented below share a single source sample, sequenced in a study of blood T cells in healthy people across ages. The use of a sample-barcoded 5' primer and a J-beta primer mix characterized a second PCR of about 7 to 12 cycles. TCRdb analysed the 5' RACE reads with MiXCR anew, one entry per CDR3 protein. The sample consists of 650,000 to 700,000 distinct CDR3 sequences, approximately 52% of them appearing once. Sequencing was performed on blood. These TCRs come from a woman aged 80 or over in good health.

This clonotype was recorded once. The V call is TRBV29-1, the J call TRBJ2-7, with no clear D. The DNA end is a closer match to TRBJ2-5, so the J assignment may be wrong. Germline loops: CDR1 SQVTM, CDR2 ANQGSEA. This CDR3 comprises 12 residues. Written as DNA, the CDR3 is TGCAGCGTTGAAGAGGGTGCACAGACCCAGTACTTC. This gives the protein CSVEEGAQTQYF.

This clonotype was recorded many times. The chain carries TRBV20-1 and TRBJ2-7; weak D call: TRBD1 (5 bases). CDR1 DFQATT and CDR2 SNEGSKA come from the germline V gene (reference sequence). V was pared by 4 bases and J by 4 bases, with 14 bases between. The CDR3 spans 13 residues. The CDR3: CSATTVVGYEQYF. DNA of the CDR3: TGCAGTGCTACGACAGTAGTTGGTTACGAGCAGTACTTC.

The V gene is TRBV10-3, the J gene TRBJ2-4, with D possibly being TRBD1 (6 bases). The J call may be wrong; the DNA end is better matched by TRBJ2-7. Germline V lookup: CDR1 ENHRY, CDR2 SYGVKD. The CDR3 consists of 12 residues. CDR3 region: CAIGDISYEQYF. The CDR3, as DNA: TGTGCCATCGGGGACATCTCCTACGAGCAGTACTTC.

The table lists this clonotype with a few counts. V is TRBV30 and J is TRBJ1-1; D gene uncertain. The CDR3 sequence is 11 residues long. CDR1 is GTSNPN, CDR2 SVGIG, per germline (reference sequence). The V end lost 0 bases, the J end lost 8 bases, and 7 bases lay between the germline ends. Written as DNA, the CDR3 is TGTGCCTGGAGTGTACTACAGGAAGCTTTCTTT. Protein product: CAWSVLQEAFF.

V and J are TRBV28 and TRBJ2-5; TRBD2 aligns across 9 bases. The CDR3 runs 16 residues. V trimming: 4 bases; J trimming: 1 base; junction bases outside the gene matches: 7. Germline V gene lookup returns CDR1 MDHEN and CDR2 SYDVKM. CDR3 in DNA: TGTGCCAGCAGTTCGGCGGGGGGGTTCTCCCAAGAGACCCAGTACTTC. This gives the protein CASSSAGGFSQETQYF.

This clonotype was detected ten times or more. This CDR3 reads CASSSWSNSVEQYF. In DNA, the CDR3 is TGCGCCAGCAGCTCTTGGTCTAACTCGGTCGAGCAGTACTTC. The gene calls are TRBV5-1 and TRBJ2-7; D is unresolved. The germline V gene encodes CDR1 SGHRS and CDR2 YFSETQ. The CDR3 extends over 14 amino acids. V was trimmed by 3 bases and J by 6 bases, leaving 16 bases between them.

This clonotype was observed many times. The rearrangement joins TRBV21-1 to TRBJ2-7. TRBV21-1 is reported as a pseudogene. This CDR3 contains 13 residues. CDR3 loop: CASRNGQLNEQYF. The CDR3, as DNA: TGTGCCAGCAGGAACGGGCAGCTGAACGAGCAGTACTTC.

V is TRBV11-2 and J is TRBJ2-3; no reliable D call. CDR3 length equals 12 residues. The germline CDR1 and CDR2 sequences are SGHAT and FQNNGV. The V and J ends lost 4 bases and 6 bases respectively, with 8 bases between them. Here the CDR3 DNA reads TGTGCCAGCAGCTGGCTCGGCGATACGCAGTATTTT. Its translation is CASSWLGDTQYF. The variable domain in full, with the rest retrieved from reference TRBV11-2 and TRBJ2-3, is EAGVAQSPRYKIIEKRQSVAFWCNPISGHATLYWYQQILGQGPKLLIQFQNNGVVDDSQLPKDRFSAERLKGVDSTLKIQPAKLEDSAVYLCASSWLGDTQYFGPGTRLTVL.

This clonotype was found many times. This sequence joins TRBV7-8 and TRBJ2-7; tentative D call: TRBD2 (6 bases). From germline, CDR1 is SGHVS and CDR2 FQNEAQ. Trimming shortened V by 5 bases and J by 6 bases, and 20 bases separated the two germline ends. This CDR3 has 15 residues. The CDR3 region has the DNA TGTGCCAGCAGCGCAACCGGGACCCAGCGGGTCGAGCAGTACTTC. It is translated as CASSATGTQRVEQYF.